This T cell receptor (beta chain) was found in a study of T cell responses to AZD1222 COVID-19 vaccine. Method: immunoSEQ multiplex PCR; TCRdb's copy keeps in-frame clones and lacks some. The sample lists more than 140,000 clones; approximately 90% were seen once. About this clone itself: Its antigen is unknown.

Broader study findings: Donors, mostly white British, included more females; clonal diversity was possibly underestimated. Recipients of two AZD1222 doses showed rising Spike-specific TCR breadth and depth. Distributed over spike, vaccine-associated CD4 TCRs predominated at 160-218 and 743-854.

Sequencing was performed on peripheral blood, taken on day 0 of MenACWY control vaccination. The TCR was taken from an adult in good health.

CDR3 sequence (DNA): TGCGCCAGCAGCCAAGCCGCCGGGACAGGGTTCTACAATGAGCAGTTCTTC. Protein: CASSQAAGTGFYNEQFF. V and J are TRBV4-1 and TRBJ2-1; 9 nucleotides align to TRBD1. Germline CDR1 reads MGHRA; CDR2 reads YSYEKL. The V segment lost 1 base and the J segment 3 bases; nucleotides outside the gene matches: 7. CDR3 length: 17 residues.